The 6 T cell receptor beta chains in this list originate from one sample, sequenced in a study of T cell responses to AZD1222 COVID-19 vaccine. Sequencing was performed with immunoSEQ multiplex PCR; in TCRdb, only in-frame clones are kept and a portion is missing. The sample shows tens of thousands of clones, 90% of them seen only once. The specimen was peripheral blood, collected on day 0 of AZD1222 vaccination. The receptors here all came from an adult in good health.

This clone was seen once. The chain employs TRBV28 and TRBJ1-1; D possibly corresponds to TRBD1 (6 bases). Trimming pared 5 bases from V and 2 bases from J, leaving 12 bases between. The germline V gene has CDR1 MDHEN and CDR2 SYDVKM. CDR3 length: 14 amino acids. The CDR3 loop reads CASSLLDSNTEAFF. CDR3 coding DNA: TGTGCCAGCAGTCTCCTGGACAGCAACACTGAAGCTTTCTTT.

The chain recombines TRBV19 with TRBJ1-1; no reliable D call. CDR1 LNHDA and CDR2 SQIVND come from the germline V gene (reference sequence). V lost 5 bases to trimming and J lost 8 bases, with 15 bases between them. There are 13 residues in the CDR3. CDR3 bases: TGTGCCAGTAGTTACCAGGAGGTAGGGGAAGCTTTCTTT. Protein: CASSYQEVGEAFF.

The chain recombines TRBV7-6 with TRBJ1-1, with D possibly being TRBD1 (5 bases). Germline CDR1 SGHVS, CDR2 FNYEAQ. This CDR3 has 10 residues. V was clipped by 8 bases and J by 7 bases, with 8 bases between them. CDR3: CASRGVEAFF. The CDR3 DNA follows: TGTGCCAGCCGGGGGGTTGAAGCTTTCTTT.

This clone occurred once. The chain employs TRBV5-1 and TRBJ1-6; possible D gene TRBD1, 6 bases. Germline loops: CDR1 SGHRS, CDR2 YFSETQ. The length of the CDR3 is 16 residues. V lost 3 bases and J lost 5, with 15 bases in between. The CDR3 coding sequence is TGCGCCAGCAGCTCGTGGTCGGGGGGCAATAATTCACCCCTCCACTTT. Translating it yields CASSSWSGGNNSPLHF.

The chain couples TRBV28 to TRBJ1-1, with 9 bases fitting TRBD1. The CDR3 runs 17 residues. Trimming at V came to 6 bases and at J to 1 base, leaving 12 bases not matched to a gene. Germline lookup yields CDR1 MDHEN and CDR2 SYDVKM. The CDR3: CASRLIGQGLANTEAFF. DNA for the CDR3: TGTGCCAGCAGGCTGATAGGACAGGGGTTGGCGAACACTGAAGCTTTCTTT.

CDR3 loop: CASSLDEVQFLFEQFF. For the CDR3, the DNA is TGCGCCAGCAGCTTGGACGAGGTCCAATTCTTATTTGAGCAGTTCTTC. This rearrangement joins TRBV5-1 to TRBJ2-1; D unresolved. Between the trimmed V and J ends, which lost 0 bases and 9 bases, there was a span of 19 bases. CDR3 length: 16 amino acids. Germline assignment: CDR1 SGHRS and CDR2 YFSETQ.